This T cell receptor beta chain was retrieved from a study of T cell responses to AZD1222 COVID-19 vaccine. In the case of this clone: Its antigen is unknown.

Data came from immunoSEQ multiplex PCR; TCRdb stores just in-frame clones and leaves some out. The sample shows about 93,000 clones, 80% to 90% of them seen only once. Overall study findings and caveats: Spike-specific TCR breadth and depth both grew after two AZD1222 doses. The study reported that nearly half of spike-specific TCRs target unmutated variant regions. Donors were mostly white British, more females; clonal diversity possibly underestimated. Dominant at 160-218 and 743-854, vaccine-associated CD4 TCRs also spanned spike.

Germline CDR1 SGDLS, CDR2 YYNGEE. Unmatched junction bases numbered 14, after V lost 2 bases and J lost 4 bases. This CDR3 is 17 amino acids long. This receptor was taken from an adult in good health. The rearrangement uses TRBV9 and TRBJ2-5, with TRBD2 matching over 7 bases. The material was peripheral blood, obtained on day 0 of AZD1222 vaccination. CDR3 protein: CASSVRAAGTGRETQYF. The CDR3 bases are TGTGCCAGCAGCGTCCGGGCAGCGGGAACCGGGAGAGAGACCCAGTACTTC.